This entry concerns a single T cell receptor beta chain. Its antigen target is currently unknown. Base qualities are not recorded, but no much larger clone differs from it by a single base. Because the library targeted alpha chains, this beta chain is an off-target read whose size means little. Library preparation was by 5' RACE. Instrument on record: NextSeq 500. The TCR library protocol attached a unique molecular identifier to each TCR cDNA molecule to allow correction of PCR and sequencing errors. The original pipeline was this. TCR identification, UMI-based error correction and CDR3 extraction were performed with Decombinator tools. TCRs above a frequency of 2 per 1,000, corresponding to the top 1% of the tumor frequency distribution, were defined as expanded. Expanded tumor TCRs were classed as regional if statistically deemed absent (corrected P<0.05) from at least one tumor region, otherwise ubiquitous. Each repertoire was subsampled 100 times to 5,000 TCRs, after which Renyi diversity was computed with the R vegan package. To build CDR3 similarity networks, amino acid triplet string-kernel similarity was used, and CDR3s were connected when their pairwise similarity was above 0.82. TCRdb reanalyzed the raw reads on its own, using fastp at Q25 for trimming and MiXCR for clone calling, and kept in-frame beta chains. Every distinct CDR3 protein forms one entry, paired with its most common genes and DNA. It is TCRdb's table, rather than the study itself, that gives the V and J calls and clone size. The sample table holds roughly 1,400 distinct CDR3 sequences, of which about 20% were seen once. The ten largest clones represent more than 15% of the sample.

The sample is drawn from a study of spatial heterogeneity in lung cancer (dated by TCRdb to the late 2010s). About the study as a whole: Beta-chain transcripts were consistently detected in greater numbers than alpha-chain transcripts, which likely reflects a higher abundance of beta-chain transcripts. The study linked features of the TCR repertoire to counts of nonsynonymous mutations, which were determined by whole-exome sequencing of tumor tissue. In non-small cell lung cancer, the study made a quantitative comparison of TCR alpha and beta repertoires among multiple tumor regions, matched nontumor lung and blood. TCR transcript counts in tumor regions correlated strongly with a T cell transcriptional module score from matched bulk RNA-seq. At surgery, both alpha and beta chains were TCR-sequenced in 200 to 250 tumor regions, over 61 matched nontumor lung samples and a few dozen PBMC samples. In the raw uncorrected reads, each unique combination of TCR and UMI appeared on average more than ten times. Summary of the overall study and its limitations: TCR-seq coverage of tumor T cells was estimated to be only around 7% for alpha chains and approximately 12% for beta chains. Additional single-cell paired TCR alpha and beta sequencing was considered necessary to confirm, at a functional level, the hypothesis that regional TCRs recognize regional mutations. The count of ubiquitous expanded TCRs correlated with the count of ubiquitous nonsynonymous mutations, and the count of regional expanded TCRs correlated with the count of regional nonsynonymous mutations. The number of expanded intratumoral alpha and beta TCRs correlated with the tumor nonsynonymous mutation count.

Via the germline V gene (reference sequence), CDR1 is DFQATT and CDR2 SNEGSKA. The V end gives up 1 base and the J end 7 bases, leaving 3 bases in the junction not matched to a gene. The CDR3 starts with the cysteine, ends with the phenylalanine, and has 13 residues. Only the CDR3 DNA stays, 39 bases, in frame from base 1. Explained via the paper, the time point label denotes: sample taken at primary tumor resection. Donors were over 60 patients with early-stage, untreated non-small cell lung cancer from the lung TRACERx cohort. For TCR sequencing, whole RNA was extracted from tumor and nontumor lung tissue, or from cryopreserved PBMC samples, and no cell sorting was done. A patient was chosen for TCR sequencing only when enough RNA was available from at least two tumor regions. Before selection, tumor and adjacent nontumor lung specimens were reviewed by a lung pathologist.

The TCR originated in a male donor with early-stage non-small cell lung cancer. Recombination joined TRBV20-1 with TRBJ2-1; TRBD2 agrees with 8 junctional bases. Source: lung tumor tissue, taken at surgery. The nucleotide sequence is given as TGCAGTGCTAGAGTGAGCGGGAGAAATGAGCAGTTCTTC. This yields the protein CSARVSGRNEQFF.